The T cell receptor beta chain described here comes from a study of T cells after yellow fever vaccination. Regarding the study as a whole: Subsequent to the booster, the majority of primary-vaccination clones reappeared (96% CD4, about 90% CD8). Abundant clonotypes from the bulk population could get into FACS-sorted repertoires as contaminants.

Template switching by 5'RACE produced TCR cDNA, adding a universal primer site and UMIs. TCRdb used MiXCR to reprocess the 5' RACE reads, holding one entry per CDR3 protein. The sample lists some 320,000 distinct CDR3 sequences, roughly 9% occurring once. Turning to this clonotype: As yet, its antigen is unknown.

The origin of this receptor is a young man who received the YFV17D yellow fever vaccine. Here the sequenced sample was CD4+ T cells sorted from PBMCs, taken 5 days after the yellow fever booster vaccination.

CDR3 DNA: TGTGCCAGCTCAGTCGGGGTAGCTAACTATGGCTACACCTTC. This translates into CASSVGVANYGYTF. V gene TRBV7-2 combines with J gene TRBJ1-2, with no clear D. Per germline, CDR1 SGHTA and CDR2 FQGNSA. V dropped 8 bases and J dropped 0 bases, with 13 bases sitting between them. CDR3 length equals 14 residues.